This T cell receptor beta chain was observed in a study of T-cell memory formation after mild COVID-19. Notes on the study in general: Clones contracting day 15 to 85 were balanced CD4/CD8; later expanders leaned CD4+. That cross-reactive memory joined was suggested by some responding clones appearing in pre-infection memory.

Constant-segment-primed 5'RACE gave TCR alpha and TCR beta cDNA libraries with sample barcodes and UMIs. TCRdb analysed the 5' RACE reads with MiXCR anew, one entry per CDR3 protein. This sample has roughly 300,000 distinct CDR3 sequences, with roughly 15% found just once. This clonotype has a handful of counts. Antigen specificity is unknown. V lost 6 bases, J lost 6 bases, and 9 bases stayed unmatched. This CDR3 is 14 amino acids long. Germline loops: CDR1 MNHEY, CDR2 SVGAGI. The specimen sequenced was PBMCs or a T cell subset sorted from them (not recorded which). This chain uses TRBV6-5 with TRBJ2-3; 7 bases map to TRBD2. The receptor comes from a man between 18 and 35 years old who had mild COVID-19 (a few samples of this study predate the infection). Cell type and time point are not known. CDR3 protein: CASSRTGRGDTQYF. CDR3 coding DNA: TGTGCCAGCAGCCGGACTGGGCGGGGGGATACGCAGTATTTT.